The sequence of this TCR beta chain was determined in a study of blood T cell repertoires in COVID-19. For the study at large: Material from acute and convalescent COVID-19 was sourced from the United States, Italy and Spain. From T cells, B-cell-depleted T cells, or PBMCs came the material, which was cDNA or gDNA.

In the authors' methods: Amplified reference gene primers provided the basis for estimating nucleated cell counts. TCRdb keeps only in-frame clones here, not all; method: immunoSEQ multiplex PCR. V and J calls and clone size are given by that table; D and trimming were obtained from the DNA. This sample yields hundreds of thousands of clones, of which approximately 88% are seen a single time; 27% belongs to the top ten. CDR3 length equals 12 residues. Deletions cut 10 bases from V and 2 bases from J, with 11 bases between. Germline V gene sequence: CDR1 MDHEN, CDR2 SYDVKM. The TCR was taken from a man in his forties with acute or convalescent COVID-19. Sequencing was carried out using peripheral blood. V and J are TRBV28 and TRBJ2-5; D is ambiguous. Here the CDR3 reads CATRLSQETQYF. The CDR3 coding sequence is TGTGCCACCCGGTTATCACAAGAGACCCAGTACTTC. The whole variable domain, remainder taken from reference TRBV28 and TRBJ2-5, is DVKVTQSSRYLVKRTGEKVFLECVQDMDHENMFWYRQDPGLGLRLIYFSYDVKMKEKGDIPEGYSVSREKKERFSLILESASTNQTSMYLCATRLSQETQYFGPGTRLLVL.